This TCR beta chain comes out of a study of CD4+ T cells in melanoma. General study results and limits: Reportedly, melanoma neoantigen-specific CD4+ T cells showed varied differentiation states.

Germline CDR1 is SNHLY and CDR2 is FYNNEI. CDR3 length: 16 amino acids. V shed 1 base and J shed 0 bases, with 9 bases lying between them. As regards this clone: Its antigen is not identified.

TCRdb's table, derived via immunoSEQ multiplex PCR, lists solely in-frame clones and lacks some. The table shows around 110,000 clones, with over 80% occurring only once. The sequence was collected from a human donor with melanoma. The chain links TRBV2 to TRBJ2-2; no clear D. The sequenced sample consisted of peripheral blood. Here the CDR3 reads CASSEEPFANTGELFF. The CDR3 DNA sequence: TGTGCCAGCAGTGAAGAACCGTTCGCGAACACCGGGGAGCTGTTTTTT. Using reference TRBV2 and TRBJ2-2 for the parts outside the CDR3, the full variable domain is EPEVTQTPSHQVTQMGQEVILRCVPISNHLYFYWYRQILGQKVEFLVSFYNNEISEKSEIFDDQFSVERPDGSNFTLKIRSTKLEDSAMYFCASSEEPFANTGELFFGEGSRLTVL.